The T cell receptor beta chain under discussion was sequenced for a study of blood T cells in healthy people across ages (dated by TCRdb to 2013 to 2016). In the study overall: In model experiments, template switching captured roughly one uniquely barcoded TCR beta cDNA molecule for every two T cells. To track age-related changes in TCR beta repertoire diversity, the study relied on deep sequencing normalized with unique cDNA molecular identifiers. Using the same blood draw, the study looked at two additional independent replicas of 1 million unique cDNA reads for two donors, one aged 18 to 29 and the other aged 80 or older. To avoid experimental bias, donors of different ages were randomly spread across the sequencing lanes. The donors were split into four age groups: young (average about 15 years), middle-aged (about 40), aged (around 67) and long-lived (over 80). Study-wide conclusions, independent of this receptor: Because donor CMV infection status was unknown, age-related changes in expanded clonotypes were potentially confounded. As age increased, observed TCR beta diversity per million T cells dropped in a roughly linear way, and a significant reduction was already evident by age about 40. The percentage of naive T cells measured by flow cytometry correlated strongly with observed TCR beta diversity. Estimates of total diversity based on one million sequenced T cells were considered lower bounds and underestimates. Compared with the aged group, the long-lived group had more naive CD4+ T cells, fewer expanded clones and increased TCR diversity, suggesting age selection. Bulk unsorted PBMC profiling prevented conclusive comparison of naive and antigen-experienced compartments.

On this clonotype: Its antigen is still unknown. This clone may be a read error of a much larger clone one base away.

Donors were around 37 systemically healthy Caucasian individuals from Russia aged roughly 6 to 95 years. Each donor gave about 9.2 milliliters of peripheral blood, drawn into EDTA-treated Vacutainer tubes. Ficoll-Paque density-gradient centrifugation was used to isolate PBMCs, with at least 7 million obtained per sample. Total RNA was extracted from PBMCs with Trizol reagent, with at least 6 micrograms obtained per sample. The percentages of naive CD45RAhigh/CD27high T cells were determined by flow cytometry on a PBMC aliquot from every donor. The receptor library was made with 5' RACE. Instrument on record: Illumina HiSeq 2500. A second PCR of about 7 to 12 cycles was performed with a sample-barcoded 5' primer and a J-beta primer mix. A template-switch 5' adaptor carrying 12 random nucleotides introduced a unique molecular identifier onto each TCR beta cDNA molecule. Each sample yielded at least 3 million CDR3-containing paired-end reads. The Mint cDNA synthesis kit, primed by a TRBC-specific oligonucleotide, was used to synthesize first-strand cDNA from all RNA. Following uracil-DNA glycosylase treatment, all cDNA underwent a first 18-cycle PCR with the universal primers M1SS and BC2_uni_R. For the original study's pipeline: For normalization, 1 million high-quality reads were randomly selected from each sample, with every read carrying a distinct molecular identifier. Reads with shared molecular identifiers were discarded instead of being binned into consensus sequences. MiTCR, set to a Q25 quality threshold and the strictest error-elimination algorithm, was used for CDR3 identification, clonotype clustering and error correction. A nonparametric unseen species model using Euler transformation provided a lower-bound estimate of total TCR beta diversity. TCRdb passed the public sequencing reads through fastp at Q25 and MiXCR, retaining productive beta sequences. CDR3 protein duplicates are merged, each entry listing the most common genes and DNA. Here the V and J calls rest on TCRdb's processing, not on the authors' analysis. This sample lists approximately 800,000 distinct CDR3 sequences; just over 55% were detected once. Jointly, the top ten make up roughly 24% of the sample.

At the junction V is shortened by 7 bases and J by 10 bases; bases outside the gene matches: 12. The CDR3 contains 13 residues, cysteine and phenylalanine counted. The retained sequence is limited to the CDR3, 39 bases, with the frame set at the first base. The germline V gene gives CDR1 as MDHEN and CDR2 as SYDVKM. The sequenced sample was blood. The rearranged segments are TRBV28 and TRBJ1-1; 7 central nucleotides agree with TRBD1. The source is a man aged 40-55 years in good health. CDR3 protein: CASNLGQKRGAFF. The sequenced DNA: TGTGCCAGCAACCTGGGACAGAAAAGAGGAGCTTTCTTT.